The TCR beta chain under discussion was sequenced for a study of blood T cell repertoires in COVID-19. Across the whole study: The United States, Italy and Spain supplied acute and convalescent COVID-19 samples.

Profiled with immunoSEQ multiplex PCR; TCRdb holds only in-frame clones, not every one. The sample carries around 100,000 clones, roughly 92% recorded once. This CDR3 is built from 13 residues. Looked up from germline, CDR1 is SGHRS and CDR2 is YFSETQ. Trimming shortened V by 4 bases and J by 6 bases, and 13 bases separated the two germline ends. V usage is TRBV5-1 and J usage is TRBJ1-1; D is ambiguous. Material: peripheral blood. The TCR was taken from a woman aged 45-65 years with COVID-19, enrolled during active disease. For the CDR3, the DNA is TGCGCCAGCAGCCAACAGACCGGGGCTGAAGCTTTCTTT. Translated, it gives CASSQQTGAEAFF.